The present TCR beta chain was sequenced within a study of cytotoxic CD8 clonotypes in ibrutinib-treated CLL. Study in general: Response samples came after a median about 13 months of treatment, range 6 to 36.

Germline V gene lookup returns CDR1 KGHSH and CDR2 LQKENI. V was pared by 3 bases and J by 6 bases, with 4 bases of the junction left unmatched. This CDR3 region has 14 residues. With respect to this clone: This CDR3 is also generated by other DNA sequences in the sample.

A 1 in 200,000 to 1 in 1 million T cell depth was the sequencing target. Method: immunoSEQ multiplex PCR; TCRdb's copy keeps in-frame clones and lacks some. The repertoire consists of about 14,000 clones, with roughly 67% occurring once and the leading ten covering 35% to 50%. The origin of this receptor is a human donor with chronic lymphocytic leukemia. V and J are TRBV18 and TRBJ2-1; 8 bases line up with TRBD1. The material was PBMCs, obtained before ibrutinib treatment. CDR3 residues: CASSPLQGGNEQFF. The CDR3, as DNA: TGTGCCAGCTCACCCTTACAGGGGGGCAATGAGCAGTTCTTC.